Listed here are 21 T cell receptor beta chains from one sample, sequenced in a study of cytomegalovirus exposure and HLA in healthy donors. Amplification used 60 Vbeta primers and 13 Jbeta primers. This table comes from immunoSEQ multiplex PCR, and its TCRdb copy is limited to in-frame clones, with some not included. This table holds some 110,000 clones, around 80% found once. Sequencing was carried out using PBMCs. Source of these receptors: a man between 18 and 29 years old in good health and CMV-seronegative.

The chain links TRBV6-4 to TRBJ1-1, with D tentatively TRBD1 (5 bases). The CDR3 contains 13 residues. V lost 6 bases, J lost 0 bases, and 8 bases lay in between. The germline CDR1 and CDR2 sequences are MRHNA and SNTAGT. CDR3 DNA: TGTGCCAGCAGGGGGGGAATGAACACTGAAGCTTTCTTT. Protein product: CASRGGMNTEAFF.

V is TRBV5-4 and J is TRBJ2-7, with 9 bases lining up with TRBD2. This CDR3 spans 16 amino acids. After removal of 4 bases from V and 6 bases from J, the junction contained 14 bases not matched to a gene. Germline V gene lookup returns CDR1 SGHNT and CDR2 YYREEE (reference sequence). The CDR3 here is CASSPTLSGSLSEQYF. The CDR3 coding sequence is TGTGCCAGCAGCCCAACTCTTAGCGGGAGCTTGAGCGAGCAGTACTTC.

V is TRBV28 and J is TRBJ2-3; TRBD2 matches at 13 bases. Trimming at V came to 7 bases and at J to 4 bases, leaving 8 bases not matched to a gene. The CDR3 runs 16 residues. Germline V lookup: CDR1 MDHEN, CDR2 SYDVKM. CDR3 sequence: CASTPWTSGSPDTQYF. The CDR3 nucleotides are TGTGCCAGCACACCATGGACTAGCGGGAGCCCAGATACGCAGTATTTT.

V and J are TRBV7-2 and TRBJ2-1; 8 bases line up with TRBD1. Germline V gives CDR1 SGHTA, CDR2 FQGNSA. CDR3 length: 15 amino acids. Trimming cost V 3 bases and J 1 base; bases outside gene matches: 2. The CDR3 region is CASSFTGGSYNEQFF. CDR3 coding DNA: TGTGCCAGCAGCTTTACAGGGGGATCCTACAATGAGCAGTTCTTC.

The rearrangement joins TRBV19 to TRBJ1-1; D remains unclear. CDR1 and CDR2 (germline): LNHDA, SQIVND (reference sequence). The germline V and J ends were trimmed by 0 bases and 4 bases, with 12 bases remaining between them. This CDR3 contains 15 residues. As DNA, the CDR3 is TGTGCCAGTAGTATAGAGGCGGGGTTGGGCACTGAAGCTTTCTTT. It specifies CASSIEAGLGTEAFF.

J is TRBJ2-7 and V is TRBV6-6; 11 bases map to TRBD1. This CDR3 comprises 14 residues. The J segment lost 3 bases and the V segment lost 6 bases, leaving 4 bases of the junction unmatched. From germline, CDR1 is MNHNY and CDR2 SVGAGI (reference sequence). CDR3 sequence (DNA): TGTGCCAGCAGCCCGGGACAGGGGGTCTACGAGCAGTACTTC. Its protein product is CASSPGQGVYEQYF.

The chain has TRBV5-4 and TRBJ1-3, with D tentatively TRBD1 (6 bases). V was cut by 6 bases and J by 4 bases, with 20 bases left in between. This CDR3 comprises 16 residues. Germline V gene sequence: CDR1 SGHNT, CDR2 YYREEE (reference sequence). CDR3 sequence (DNA): TGTGCCAGCAAATTGGACCCGCAGGGGCGGGGAAACACCATATATTTT. Translated: CASKLDPQGRGNTIYF. The full variable domain, in which reference TRBV5-4 and TRBJ1-3 provide the parts outside the CDR3, is ETGVTQSPTHLIKTRGQQVTLRCSSQSGHNTVSWYQQALGQGPQFIFQYYREEENGRGNFPPRFSGLQFPNYSSELNVNALELDDSALYLCASKLDPQGRGNTIYFGEGSWLTVV.

On this clone itself: The identical CDR3 is also encoded by other nucleotide sequences in the sample. This rearrangement joins TRBV7-3 to TRBJ2-1; D is undetermined. The V end was cut by 5 bases, the J end by 0 bases, with 8 bases between. CDR1 is SGHTA, CDR2 FQGTGA, per germline. CDR3 size: 14 residues. The CDR3 nucleotides are TGTGCCAGCAGCCTACGTAGCTCCTACAATGAGCAGTTCTTC. This gives the protein CASSLRSSYNEQFF.

The chain links TRBV13 to TRBJ1-1; D possibly corresponds to TRBD1 (6 bases). This CDR3 comprises 19 residues. Trimming stripped 1 base from V and 3 bases from J, with 24 bases between. Germline loops: CDR1 PRHDT, CDR2 FYEKMQ (reference sequence). The CDR3 nucleotides are TGTGCCAGCAGCTTAGAAAGGGCCTCACAGGGCCCAAGGGACACTGAAGCTTTCTTT. Translating gives CASSLERASQGPRDTEAFF.

This chain joins TRBV11-2 and TRBJ2-1; 13 bases agree with TRBD2. With V trimmed by 3 bases and J by 10 bases, 9 bases remained unmatched. The germline V gene encodes CDR1 SGHAT and CDR2 FQNNGV. CDR3 length: 16 amino acids. CDR3 region: CASSFSLAGGRGEQFF. CDR3 DNA sequence: TGTGCCAGCAGCTTCTCACTAGCGGGAGGGCGGGGGGAGCAGTTCTTC.

V is TRBV21-1 and J is TRBJ1-2. TRBV21-1 is flagged as a pseudogene. The CDR3 sequence is 11 residues long. CDR3 sequence: CASNFHTCYTF. For the CDR3, the DNA is TGTGCCAGCAACTTTCATACCTGCTACACCTTC.

This chain connects TRBV25-1 to TRBJ2-1, with 9 bases identical to TRBD2. In germline, CDR1 is MGHDK, CDR2 SYGVNS. J gave up 7 bases and V 6 bases, and 7 bases lay outside the gene matches. CDR3 length equals 14 residues. CDR3 loop: CASRAGGPSNEQFF. Here the CDR3 DNA reads TGTGCCAGCAGAGCGGGAGGACCCTCGAATGAGCAGTTCTTC.

The sample holds a few counts of this clone. This sequence joins TRBV7-8 and TRBJ1-1; a weak D match, TRBD1 (6 bases). CDR3 length: 12 amino acids. The germline gives CDR1 SGHVS, CDR2 FQNEAQ. The V and J ends lost 3 bases and 10 bases respectively, with 12 bases between them. The DNA for the CDR3 is TGTGCCAGCAGCTTCCCGACAGGTGGAGCTTTCTTT. This codes for CASSFPTGGAFF.

The rearrangement joins TRBV5-4 to TRBJ2-3, with a tentative D call TRBD1 (5 bases). V lost 4 bases and J 0 bases, leaving 18 bases between the germline ends. The CDR3 length is 17 residues. Germline assignment: CDR1 SGHNT and CDR2 YYREEE (reference sequence). The CDR3 reads CASSIPSVGPSTDTQYF. The CDR3 DNA reads TGTGCCAGCAGCATTCCGTCGGTGGGGCCCAGCACAGATACGCAGTATTTT.

The chain uses TRBV7-2 and TRBJ2-7; D gene uncertain. V lost 4 bases, J lost 2 bases, and 6 bases lay in between. This CDR3 spans 12 amino acids. Germline V gives CDR1 SGHTA, CDR2 FQGNSA. As DNA, the CDR3 is TGTGCCAGCAGCTACCGGGCCTACGAGCAGTACTTC. Residues: CASSYRAYEQYF.

The chain joins TRBV6-5 to TRBJ2-1, with 10 nucleotides matching TRBD2. Germline CDR1 MNHEY, CDR2 SVGAGI. V was clipped by 10 bases and J by 9 bases; unmatched bases: 6. The CDR3 covers 12 residues. CDR3 DNA: TGTGCCACCAAAGTAGCGGGAGGTGAGCAGTTCTTC. This codes for CATKVAGGEQFF.

Comments on this clone: The CDR3 carries no conserved terminal phenylalanine or tryptophan, so it likely arises from a read error. V gene TRBV9 combines with J gene TRBJ1-2, with D maybe TRBD1 (6 bases). The CDR3 sequence is 14 residues long. The germline gives CDR1 SGDLS, CDR2 YYNGEE. CDR3 region: CASSPGDTLYGYTL. The DNA of the CDR3 is TGTGCCAGCAGCCCCGGGGACACCCTCTATGGTTACACCCTC.

V is TRBV6-5 and J is TRBJ1-4; 7 positions match TRBD1. Germline V gene sequence: CDR1 MNHEY, CDR2 SVGAGI. V lost 6 bases and J lost 2; bases outside the gene matches: 3. The CDR3 is 14 residues long. CDR3: CASSPTGTNEKLFF. The CDR3 nucleotides are TGTGCCAGCAGCCCGACAGGGACTAATGAAAAACTGTTTTTT.

This clone came up once. V is TRBV9 and J is TRBJ1-1; tentative D call: TRBD1 (5 bases). The CDR3 contains 15 residues. The ends were cut back, 0 bases at V and 4 bases at J, with 13 bases in the middle. CDR1 SGDLS and CDR2 YYNGEE come from the germline V gene. The CDR3 region has the DNA TGTGCCAGCAGCGTAGAAGAGGGGAGGGGCACTGAAGCTTTCTTT. Translated, it gives CASSVEEGRGTEAFF. The variable domain in full, with the rest retrieved from reference TRBV9 and TRBJ1-1, is DSGVTQTPKHLITATGQRVTLRCSPRSGDLSVYWYQQSLDQGLQFLIQYYNGEERAKGNILERFSAQQFPDLHSELNLSSLELGDSALYFCASSVEEGRGTEAFFGQGTRLTVV.

As concerns this clone: Other DNA sequences of this sample code for an identical CDR3. The chain has TRBV30 and TRBJ1-2, with D hard to call. The V gene's germline CDR1 is GTSNPN and CDR2 SVGIG (reference sequence). Trimming removed 1 base at V and 5 bases at J, with 8 bases between. The CDR3 loop spans 12 amino acids. The CDR3 region is CAWSGGGYGYTF. The CDR3 bases are TGTGCCTGGAGTGGAGGAGGGTATGGCTACACCTTC.

This chain links TRBV27 with TRBJ2-1; 11 bases match TRBD2. With 7 bases clipped from V and 7 bases from J, the junction kept 6 bases outside the gene matches. The CDR3 totals 14 residues. Germline V CDR1 and CDR2: MNHEY, SMNVEV (reference sequence). CDR3 sequence: CASTPSGRHNEQFF. The CDR3, as DNA: TGTGCCAGCACCCCTAGCGGGAGGCATAATGAGCAGTTCTTC.